This T cell receptor (beta chain) originates from a study of shared clonotypes between healthy human individuals. Study-wide points: Around 4.7% was the fraction of naive CD4 clonotypes found shared across several donors.

The germline V gene encodes CDR1 MNHEY and CDR2 SMNVEV (reference sequence). The CDR3 extends over 17 amino acids. The ends were cut back, 2 bases at V and 3 bases at J, with 16 bases in the middle. About this clone: What it recognizes is unknown.

Sequencing used immunoSEQ multiplex PCR; TCRdb keeps in-frame clones, though not all of them. The sample consists of some 1 million clones, under 80% of them appearing once. Input material: memory CD4+ T cells sorted from blood. Subset here: CD45RA-negative fraction. The V gene is TRBV27, the J gene TRBJ1-4; D is undetermined. This clonotype originated in a man between 18 and 29 years old in good health. CDR3 bases: TGTGCCAGCAGTTTAAATGGACGCCCTGGGGCTAATGAAAAACTGTTTTTT. Translated: CASSLNGRPGANEKLFF.